Listed here is a single T cell receptor (beta chain). The data are from a study of T cell changes during pregnancy in multiple sclerosis. Trimming removed 6 bases from V and 1 base from J; junction bases left unmatched: 10. The CDR3 runs to 18 residues. The germline gives CDR1 SNHLY, CDR2 FYNNEI. Data came from immunoSEQ multiplex PCR; TCRdb stores just in-frame clones and leaves some out. This table has 80,000 to 95,000 clones, 90% to 95% appearing once. The rearrangement uses TRBV2 and TRBJ2-3, with 13 nucleotides matching TRBD2. The sequence came from a female donor with multiple sclerosis, enrolled in a pregnancy study. This material consisted of peripheral blood, taken in the second trimester of pregnancy. CDR3 bases: TGTGCCAGCAGGGGAAGACTAGCGGGAGGTTCCCGCACAGATACGCAGTATTTT. Translating it yields CASRGRLAGGSRTDTQYF.